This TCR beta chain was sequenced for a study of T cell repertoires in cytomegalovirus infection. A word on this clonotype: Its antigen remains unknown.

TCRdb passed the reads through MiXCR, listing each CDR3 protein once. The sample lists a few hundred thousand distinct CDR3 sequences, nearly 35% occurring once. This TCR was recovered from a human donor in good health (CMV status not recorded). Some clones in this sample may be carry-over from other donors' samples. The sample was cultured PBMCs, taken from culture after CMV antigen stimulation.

CDR3 loop: CSARDGTGTDTQYF. For the CDR3, the DNA is TGCAGTGCTAGAGATGGGACAGGCACAGATACGCAGTATTTT. V gene TRBV20-1 combines with J gene TRBJ2-3, with 7 bases fitting TRBD1. Germline V gives CDR1 DFQATT, CDR2 SNEGSKA (reference sequence). The J segment lost 1 base and the V segment lost 0 bases, leaving 1 base of the junction unmatched. The CDR3 covers 14 residues.